The T cell receptor beta chain under discussion was sequenced for a study of immune characterization of retroperitoneal liposarcoma. CDR3 length: 12 amino acids. In germline, CDR1 is MNHNS, CDR2 SASEGT. A single record per CDR3 protein comes from TCRdb applying MiXCR to the PCR reads. The sample holds around 20,000 distinct CDR3 sequences, around 38% seen once. This clonotype was sampled from a male donor with retroperitoneal liposarcoma. Sequencing input: blood. The genes are TRBV6-1 and TRBJ1-3, with D unclear. The CDR3: CVLEGGGNTIYF. The CDR3, as DNA: TGTGTCCTCGAAGGTGGCGGAAACACCATATATTTT.